The 32 T cell receptor beta chains below were found in one sample sequenced in a study of blood T cell repertoires in COVID-19. Profiling relied on immunoSEQ multiplex PCR, and the TCRdb table lists in-frame clones only, not all of them. The sample shows a few hundred thousand clones, about 86% of them seen only once. The sequenced sample consisted of peripheral blood. The receptors shown here come from a woman aged 55-70 years with COVID-19, enrolled during active disease.

This chain joins TRBV10-3 and TRBJ1-2; TRBD1 agrees at 7 bases. The CDR3 covers 16 residues. V was pared by 0 bases and J by 4 bases, with 8 bases of the junction left unmatched. Per the germline V gene, CDR1 is ENHRY and CDR2 is SYGVKD. CDR3 nucleotide sequence: TGTGCCATCAGTGAGTCTCGGACAGGAGAAATCTATGGCTACACCTTC. Its translation: CAISESRTGEIYGYTF.

J is TRBJ2-2 and V is TRBV5-6, with 9 bases matching TRBD1. The CDR3 has 16 amino acids. The V and J ends lost 6 bases and 5 bases, in that order; junction bases with no gene match: 11. CDR1 is SGHDT, CDR2 YYEEEE, per germline. In DNA form, the CDR3 reads TGTGCCAGCACGACCCCCGGACAGGGGAGGACCGGGGAGCTGTTTTTT. Encoded protein: CASTTPGQGRTGELFF.

V and J are TRBV7-6 and TRBJ1-2; a weak D match, TRBD1 (6 bases). CDR3 length: 15 amino acids. Germline V lookup: CDR1 SGHVS, CDR2 FNYEAQ. With 5 bases removed from V and 2 bases from J, the gap between germline ends came to 15 bases. CDR3 coding DNA: TGTGCCAGCAGCAGGGGGGGGTTTCAAAACTATGGCTACACCTTC. Protein product: CASSRGGFQNYGYTF.

This sequence joins TRBV19 and TRBJ2-2; D is possibly TRBD1 (6 bases). There are 14 residues in the CDR3. Germline-derived CDR1 and CDR2 are LNHDA and SQIVND (reference sequence). V was shortened by 7 bases and J by 4 bases, with 13 bases between the two germline ends. The CDR3: CASMRTDATGELFF. The CDR3 DNA follows: TGTGCCAGTATGAGGACAGATGCCACCGGGGAGCTGTTTTTT.

The chain's CDR3 is CAWREGPLNYGYTF. The CDR3 coding sequence is TGTGCCTGGAGGGAGGGACCGCTTAACTATGGCTACACCTTC. The chain links TRBV30 to TRBJ1-2; D is possibly TRBD1 (5 bases). The CDR3 loop spans 14 amino acids. V lost 3 bases and J 1 base, leaving 12 bases between the germline ends. Germline V lookup: CDR1 GTSNPN, CDR2 SVGIG (reference sequence).

The rearrangement links TRBV5-1 to TRBJ2-5; D is possibly TRBD2 (6 bases). In germline, CDR1 is SGHRS, CDR2 YFSETQ. The CDR3 spans 15 residues. V lost 1 base, J lost 2 bases, and 12 bases lay in between. In DNA, the CDR3 is TGCGCCAGCAGCTTGTTCCGGGACTCTCAAGAGACCCAGTACTTC. Residues: CASSLFRDSQETQYF.

The V and J genes are TRBV10-1 and TRBJ2-2; TRBD2 matches 11 bases. This CDR3 contains 17 residues. Germline CDR1 reads WNHNN; CDR2 reads SYGVQD (reference sequence). V was pared by 5 bases and J by 0 bases, with 5 bases of the junction left unmatched. In DNA, the CDR3 is TGCGCCAGCAGTAAGACTAGCGGGGCTACGAACACCGGGGAGCTGTTTTTT. This sequence encodes CASSKTSGATNTGELFF.

V usage is TRBV3-1 (or the pseudogene TRBV3-2) and J usage is TRBJ2-7, with 9 bases aligning to TRBD2. Trimming removed 8 bases from V and 0 bases from J; junction bases left unmatched: 5. This CDR3 is built from 14 residues. Germline V gene data show CDR1 as LGHDT and CDR2 as YNNKEL (reference sequence). This CDR3 is CASARGGYSYEQYF. Here the CDR3 DNA reads TGTGCCAGCGCGCGGGGGGGCTACTCCTACGAGCAGTACTTC.

The V call is TRBV3-1 (or the pseudogene TRBV3-2), the J call TRBJ2-3; perhaps TRBD1 as D (6 bases). The V gene's germline CDR1 is LGHDT and CDR2 YNNKEL (reference sequence). Between the trimmed V and J ends, which lost 1 base and 5 bases, there was a span of 13 bases. This CDR3 is built from 15 residues. The DNA for the CDR3 is TGTGCCAGCAGCCAAGCGGACAGCAATGGAGATACGCAGTATTTT. It translates to CASSQADSNGDTQYF.

The V and J genes are TRBV24-1 and TRBJ2-3; D gene unclear. With 3 bases removed from V and 5 bases from J, the gap between germline ends came to 17 bases. CDR1 is KGHDR and CDR2 is SFDVKD in the germline V gene. The CDR3 totals 16 residues. CDR3 in amino acids: CATSDPPRGVGDTQYF. In nucleotides, the CDR3 is TGTGCCACCAGTGATCCACCCCGTGGAGTCGGAGATACGCAGTATTTT.

This clone turned up a few times. The chain uses TRBV11-2 and TRBJ2-2; tentatively, D is TRBD2 (7 bases). V lost 4 bases to trimming and J lost 5 bases, with 17 bases between them. Germline V CDR1 and CDR2: SGHAT, FQNNGV. This CDR3 region has 16 residues. The CDR3 region has the DNA TGTGCCAGCAGCTCTCTGGCGGGGGCGGGGACCGGGGAGCTGTTTTTT. The encoded protein is CASSSLAGAGTGELFF.

The chain carries TRBV5-4 and TRBJ2-7; D is possibly TRBD1 (5 bases). The CDR3 runs to 12 residues. Germline CDR1 is SGHNT and CDR2 is YYREEE (reference sequence). Trimming removed 4 bases from V and 3 bases from J, with 8 bases in between. This CDR3 is CASSQDSYEQYF. The DNA of the CDR3 is TGTGCCAGCAGCCAAGACAGCTACGAGCAGTACTTC.

The rearrangement joins TRBV30 to TRBJ1-2, with D possibly TRBD1 on 5 matching bases. There are 15 residues in the CDR3. The ends were cut back, 3 bases at V and 2 bases at J, with 16 bases in the middle. Germline CDR1 GTSNPN, CDR2 SVGIG (reference sequence). The CDR3 nucleotides read TGTGCCTGGAGGCTTACAGGAGCCTCGAACTATGGCTACACCTTC. Translation gives CAWRLTGASNYGYTF.

The chain uses TRBV5-8 and TRBJ1-6; 9 positions agree with TRBD1. The CDR3 is 14 residues long. V shed 4 bases, J shed 10 bases, and the junction held 6 bases outside the gene matches. CDR1 SGHTS and CDR2 YDEGEE come from the germline V gene. The DNA of the CDR3 is TGTGCCAGCAGCCGGGGACAGGGCGGGTCACCCCTCCACTTT. Amino acid sequence: CASSRGQGGSPLHF.

The chain links TRBV11-3 to TRBJ2-3; 11 bases are shared with TRBD2. The CDR3 totals 16 residues. V was pared by 5 bases and J by 0 bases, with 4 bases of the junction left unmatched. Germline CDR1 SGHNT, CDR2 YENEEA. The CDR3 sequence is CASSELAGASTDTQYF. The CDR3 DNA follows: TGTGCCAGCAGCGAACTAGCGGGGGCGAGCACAGATACGCAGTATTTT.

This clone turned up a few times. The J gene is TRBJ2-2, the V gene TRBV6-6; 9 nucleotides agree with TRBD1. Germline values: CDR1 MNHNY, CDR2 SVGAGI (reference sequence). There are 12 residues in the CDR3. Losses at the gene ends were 10 bases for V and 7 bases for J; bases not matched to a gene: 4. CDR3 DNA sequence: TGTGCCATCCGACAGGGGGACGGGGAGCTGTTTTTT. Encoded protein: CAIRQGDGELFF.

This chain connects TRBV6-5 to TRBJ1-2, with TRBD1 matching over 8 bases. The CDR3 runs 13 residues. The germline V gene has CDR1 MNHEY and CDR2 SVGAGI. The ends lost 10 bases at V and 3 bases at J; junction bases unmatched: 7. For the CDR3, the DNA is TGTGCCACCAGGACAGGGTTCGACTATGGCTACACCTTC. Translation gives CATRTGFDYGYTF.

This clone was found a few times. The CDR3 bases are TGTGCCAGCAGTTTCCTAGCTGACACTGAAGCTTTCTTT. Its protein product is CASSFLADTEAFF. The chain links TRBV6-2 or TRBV6-3 to TRBJ1-1; unclear D gene. CDR3 length: 13 residues. Germline-derived CDR1 and CDR2 are MNHEY and SVGEGT. V lost 4 bases and J 3 bases, leaving 9 bases between the germline ends.

CDR3 coding DNA: TGTGCCAGCAGTTTCACAGGGGCTACTCGCTACACCTTC. Translation: CASSFTGATRYTF. This rearrangement joins TRBV6-6 to TRBJ1-2; 7 bases align to TRBD1. CDR3 size: 13 residues. Germline trimming cut 4 bases from V and 9 bases from J; bases unmatched to any gene: 8. The germline V gene encodes CDR1 MNHNY and CDR2 SVGAGI (reference sequence).

The V gene is TRBV12-3 or TRBV12-4, the J gene TRBJ2-7, with 7 nucleotides matching TRBD1. V was pared by 5 bases and J by 3 bases, with 4 bases of the junction left unmatched. The CDR3 contains 13 residues. The CDR3 DNA follows: TGTGCCAGCAGTCGGACAGGTAACTACGAGCAGTACTTC. As protein: CASSRTGNYEQYF.

The chain combines TRBV4-1 with TRBJ1-5; 9 bases fit TRBD1. J gave up 5 bases and V 3 bases, and 8 bases lay outside the gene matches. The germline V gene has CDR1 MGHRA and CDR2 YSYEKL. The CDR3 loop spans 16 amino acids. In DNA form, the CDR3 reads TGCGCCAGCAGCCAGGCTACGACAGGGGGTTATCAGCCCCAGCATTTT. Its protein product is CASSQATTGGYQPQHF.

This chain joins TRBV4-1 and TRBJ2-3; 11 bases are a match to TRBD2. The trim removed 1 base at V and 4 bases at J, leaving 7 bases unmatched. Germline lookup yields CDR1 MGHRA and CDR2 YSYEKL. This CDR3 contains 17 residues. The CDR3 reads CASSQGPYSGGADTQYF. The CDR3 DNA reads TGCGCCAGCAGCCAAGGGCCATATAGCGGGGGGGCAGATACGCAGTATTTT.

V gene TRBV7-3 combines with J gene TRBJ1-2; 7 positions match TRBD1. The CDR3 has 18 amino acids. J lost 0 bases, V lost 4 bases, and 14 bases had no gene match. Germline assignment: CDR1 SGHTA and CDR2 FQGTGA. The CDR3 is CASSSSSQTGESNYGYTF. CDR3 coding DNA: TGTGCCAGCAGCTCCTCCTCCCAAACAGGGGAATCTAACTATGGCTACACCTTC.

The chain joins TRBV11-3 to TRBJ2-7; a weak D match, TRBD1 (7 bases). The CDR3 sequence is 15 residues long. The V end lost 4 bases, the J end lost 0 bases, and 13 bases lay between the germline ends. Per the germline V gene, CDR1 is SGHNT and CDR2 is YENEEA. The CDR3 coding sequence is TGTGCCAGCAGCTCTCGGCGGGACAGCTCCTACGAGCAGTACTTC. This gives the protein CASSSRRDSSYEQYF.

The V and J genes are TRBV9 and TRBJ2-7; TRBD2 agrees at 7 bases. The junction had 9 bases not matched to a gene; V was cut back by 4 bases and J by 5 bases. This CDR3 region has 14 residues. Per the germline V gene, CDR1 is SGDLS and CDR2 is YYNGEE. Written as DNA, the CDR3 is TGTGCCAGCAGCTCCCACGGGACTACACACGAGCAGTACTTC. Translation: CASSSHGTTHEQYF.

The gene calls are TRBV7-9 and TRBJ1-1; D call uncertain. Trimming cost V 6 bases and J 0 bases, with 11 bases left between them. The CDR3 totals 14 residues. In germline, CDR1 is SEHNR, CDR2 FQNEAQ (reference sequence). In nucleotides, the CDR3 is TGTGCCAGCAGTCCGACACCCATGAACACTGAAGCTTTCTTT. It is translated as CASSPTPMNTEAFF.

The V call is TRBV14, the J call TRBJ1-6; D possibly corresponds to TRBD1 (5 bases). Between the trimmed V and J ends, which lost 0 bases and 6 bases, there was a span of 12 bases. The CDR3 is made up of 16 amino acids. Germline V gene data show CDR1 as SGHDN and CDR2 as FVKESK. The DNA for the CDR3 is TGTGCCAGCAGCCAAGAAGTCAGGGTTATTAATTCACCCCTCCACTTT. It is translated as CASSQEVRVINSPLHF.

V and J are TRBV27 and TRBJ1-1, with D tentatively TRBD1 (5 bases). The CDR3 sequence is 13 residues long. Trimming stripped 1 base from V and 5 bases from J, with 8 bases between. Germline values: CDR1 MNHEY, CDR2 SMNVEV (reference sequence). The CDR3: CASSLLGGTEAFF. The CDR3 coding sequence is TGTGCCAGCAGTTTATTGGGGGGGACTGAAGCTTTCTTT.

V is TRBV9 and J is TRBJ1-3; D ambiguous. The CDR3 is 13 amino acids. Trimming pared 5 bases from V and 0 bases from J, leaving 6 bases between. Germline values: CDR1 SGDLS, CDR2 YYNGEE. The CDR3 loop reads CASRSFSGNTIYF. CDR3 in DNA: TGTGCCAGCAGATCCTTCTCTGGAAACACCATATATTTT.

This chain links TRBV10-3 with TRBJ2-6; 9 bases align to TRBD2. Germline V gene lookup returns CDR1 ENHRY and CDR2 SYGVKD. J gave up 0 bases and V 8 bases, and 11 bases lay outside the gene matches. This CDR3 is 18 amino acids long. The CDR3 DNA is TGTGCCATCCGGTGGGTAGCGGGAGACCACTCTGGGGCCAACGTCCTGACTTTC. It encodes CAIRWVAGDHSGANVLTF.

This clone was seen a handful of times. This chain joins TRBV7-9 and TRBJ1-2; TRBD1 aligns across 7 bases. In germline, CDR1 is SEHNR, CDR2 FQNEAQ (reference sequence). The CDR3 spans 15 residues. Germline trimming cut 2 bases from V and 1 base from J; bases unmatched to any gene: 4. CDR3: CASSLSGTVNYGYTF. As DNA, the CDR3 is TGTGCCAGCAGCTTATCGGGGACAGTTAACTATGGCTACACCTTC.

This sequence joins TRBV19 and TRBJ1-6; tentative D call: TRBD1 (5 bases). The germline V and J ends were trimmed by 6 bases and 11 bases, with 14 bases remaining between them. The CDR3 sequence is 13 residues long. Germline assignment: CDR1 LNHDA and CDR2 SQIVND (reference sequence). CDR3 loop: CASRGGFLAPLHF. CDR3 sequence (DNA): TGTGCCAGTAGGGGGGGGTTTTTGGCACCCCTCCACTTT.